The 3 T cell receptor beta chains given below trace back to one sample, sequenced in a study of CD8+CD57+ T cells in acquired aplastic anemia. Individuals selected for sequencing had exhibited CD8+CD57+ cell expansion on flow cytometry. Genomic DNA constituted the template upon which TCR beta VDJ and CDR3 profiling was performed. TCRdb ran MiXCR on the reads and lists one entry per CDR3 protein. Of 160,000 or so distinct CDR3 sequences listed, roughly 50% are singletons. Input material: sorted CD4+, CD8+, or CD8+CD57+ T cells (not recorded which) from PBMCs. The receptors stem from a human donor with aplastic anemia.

As DNA, the CDR3 is TGTGCCAGCAGCTACGGGCCCGAAGAGACCCAGTACTTC. Translated, it gives CASSYGPEETQYF. The chain recombines TRBV7-3 with TRBJ2-5; no definite D call. V lost 4 bases to trimming and J lost 3 bases, with 9 bases between them. The germline gives CDR1 SGHTA, CDR2 FQGTGA. This CDR3 contains 13 residues.

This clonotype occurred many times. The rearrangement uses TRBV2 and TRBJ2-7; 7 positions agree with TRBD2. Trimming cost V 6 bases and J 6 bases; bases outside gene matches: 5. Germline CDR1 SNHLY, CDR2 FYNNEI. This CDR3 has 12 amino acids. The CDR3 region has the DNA TGTGCCAGCAGGATAGCGGGTTCCGAGCAGTACTTC. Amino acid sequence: CASRIAGSEQYF.

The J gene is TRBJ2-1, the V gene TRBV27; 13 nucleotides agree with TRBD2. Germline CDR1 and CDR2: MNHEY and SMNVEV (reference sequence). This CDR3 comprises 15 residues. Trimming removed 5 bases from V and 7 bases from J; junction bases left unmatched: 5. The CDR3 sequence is CASSTGTSGKNEQFF. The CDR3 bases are TGTGCCAGCAGTACAGGGACTAGCGGGAAGAATGAGCAGTTCTTC.